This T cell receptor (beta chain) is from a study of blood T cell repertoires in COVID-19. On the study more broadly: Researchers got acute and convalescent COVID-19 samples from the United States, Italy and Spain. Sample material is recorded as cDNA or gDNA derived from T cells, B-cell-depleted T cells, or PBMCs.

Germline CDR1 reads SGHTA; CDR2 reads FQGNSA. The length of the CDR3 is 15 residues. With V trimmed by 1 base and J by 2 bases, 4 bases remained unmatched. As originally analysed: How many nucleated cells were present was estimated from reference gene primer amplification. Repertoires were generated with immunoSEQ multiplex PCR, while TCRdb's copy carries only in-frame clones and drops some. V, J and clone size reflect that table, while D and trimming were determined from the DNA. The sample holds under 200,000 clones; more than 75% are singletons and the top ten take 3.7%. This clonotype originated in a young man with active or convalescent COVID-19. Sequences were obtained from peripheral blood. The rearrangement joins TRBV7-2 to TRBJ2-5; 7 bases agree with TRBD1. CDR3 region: CASSLVGQIQETQYF. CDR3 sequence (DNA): TGTGCCAGCAGCTTAGTGGGACAGATTCAAGAGACCCAGTACTTC. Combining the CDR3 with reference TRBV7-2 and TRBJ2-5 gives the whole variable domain GAGVSQSPSNKVTEKGKDVELRCDPISGHTALYWYRQSLGQGLEFLIYFQGNSAPDKSGLPSDRFSAERTGGSVSTLTIQRTQQEDSAVYLCASSLVGQIQETQYFGPGTRLLVL.